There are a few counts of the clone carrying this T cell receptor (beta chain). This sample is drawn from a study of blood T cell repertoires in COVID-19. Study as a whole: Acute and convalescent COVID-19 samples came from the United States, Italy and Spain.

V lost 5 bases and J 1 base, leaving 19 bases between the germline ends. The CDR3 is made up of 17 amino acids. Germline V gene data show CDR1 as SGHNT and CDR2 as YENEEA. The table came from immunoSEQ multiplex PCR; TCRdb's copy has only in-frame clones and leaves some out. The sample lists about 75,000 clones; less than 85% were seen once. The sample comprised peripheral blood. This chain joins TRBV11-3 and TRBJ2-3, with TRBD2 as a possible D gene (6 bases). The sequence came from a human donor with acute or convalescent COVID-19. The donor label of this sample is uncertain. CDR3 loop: CASSQTGTATRTDTQYF. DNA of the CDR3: TGTGCCAGCAGCCAAACCGGGACTGCCACTCGCACAGATACGCAGTATTTT.